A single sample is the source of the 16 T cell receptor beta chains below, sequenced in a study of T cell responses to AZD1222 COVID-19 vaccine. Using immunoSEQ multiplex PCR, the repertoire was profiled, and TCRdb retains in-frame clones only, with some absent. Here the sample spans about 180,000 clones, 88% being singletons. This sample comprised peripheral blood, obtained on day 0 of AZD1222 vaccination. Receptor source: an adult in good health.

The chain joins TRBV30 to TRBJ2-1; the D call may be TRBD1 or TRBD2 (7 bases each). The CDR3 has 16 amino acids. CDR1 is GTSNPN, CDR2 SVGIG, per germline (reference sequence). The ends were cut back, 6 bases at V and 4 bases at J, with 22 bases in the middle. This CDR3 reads CACPRGGQPIYNEQFF. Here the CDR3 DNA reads TGTGCCTGTCCAAGGGGGGGACAGCCGATTTACAATGAGCAGTTCTTC.

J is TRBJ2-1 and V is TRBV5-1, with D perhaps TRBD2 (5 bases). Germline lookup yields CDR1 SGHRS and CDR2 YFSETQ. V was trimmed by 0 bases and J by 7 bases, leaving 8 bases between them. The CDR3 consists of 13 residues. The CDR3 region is CASSLDPGNEQFF. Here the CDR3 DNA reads TGCGCCAGCAGCTTGGATCCGGGGAATGAGCAGTTCTTC.

Here the CDR3 reads CASSARRDSSYNEQFF. Here the CDR3 DNA reads TGTGCCAGCAGCGCTAGACGGGACAGCTCCTACAATGAGCAGTTCTTC. The rearrangement joins TRBV2 to TRBJ2-1; 7 bases match TRBD1. Unmatched junction bases numbered 8, after V lost 6 bases and J lost 0 bases. The length of the CDR3 is 16 residues. The germline CDR1 and CDR2 sequences are SNHLY and FYNNEI.

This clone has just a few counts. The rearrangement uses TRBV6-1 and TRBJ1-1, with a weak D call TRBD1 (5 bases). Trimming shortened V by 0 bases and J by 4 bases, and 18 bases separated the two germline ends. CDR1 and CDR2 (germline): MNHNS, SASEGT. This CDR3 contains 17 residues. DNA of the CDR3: TGTGCCAGCAGTGAAGCGCCGTTCGGGGGATGGGTCACTGAAGCTTTCTTT. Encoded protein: CASSEAPFGGWVTEAFF.

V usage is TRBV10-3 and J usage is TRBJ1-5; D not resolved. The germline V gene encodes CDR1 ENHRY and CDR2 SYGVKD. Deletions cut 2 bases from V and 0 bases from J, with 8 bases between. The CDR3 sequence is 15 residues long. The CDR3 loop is CAISELRASNQPQHF. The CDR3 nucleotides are TGTGCCATCAGTGAGCTTCGGGCTAGCAATCAGCCCCAGCATTTT.

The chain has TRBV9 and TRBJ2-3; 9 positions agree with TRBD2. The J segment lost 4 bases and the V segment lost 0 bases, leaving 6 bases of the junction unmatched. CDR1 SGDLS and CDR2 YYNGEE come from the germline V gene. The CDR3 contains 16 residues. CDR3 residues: CASSVVGGGAPDTQYF. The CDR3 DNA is TGTGCCAGCAGCGTAGTTGGCGGGGGGGCCCCAGATACGCAGTATTTT. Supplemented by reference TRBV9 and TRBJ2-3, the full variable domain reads DSGVTQTPKHLITATGQRVTLRCSPRSGDLSVYWYQQSLDQGLQFLIQYYNGEERAKGNILERFSAQQFPDLHSELNLSSLELGDSALYFCASSVVGGGAPDTQYFGPGTRLTVL.

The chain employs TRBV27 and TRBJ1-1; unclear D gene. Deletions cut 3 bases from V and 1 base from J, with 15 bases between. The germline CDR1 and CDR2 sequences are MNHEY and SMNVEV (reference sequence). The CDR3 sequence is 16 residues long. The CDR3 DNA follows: TGTGCCAGCAGTTTGTGGCTCCCACTGGGGAACACTGAAGCTTTCTTT. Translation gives CASSLWLPLGNTEAFF.

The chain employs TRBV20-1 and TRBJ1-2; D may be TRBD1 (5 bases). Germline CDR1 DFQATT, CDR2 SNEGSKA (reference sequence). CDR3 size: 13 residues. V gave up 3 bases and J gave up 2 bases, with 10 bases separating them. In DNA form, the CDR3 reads TGCAGTGCTAGTGTGCAGGGCAACTATGGCTACACCTTC. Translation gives CSASVQGNYGYTF.

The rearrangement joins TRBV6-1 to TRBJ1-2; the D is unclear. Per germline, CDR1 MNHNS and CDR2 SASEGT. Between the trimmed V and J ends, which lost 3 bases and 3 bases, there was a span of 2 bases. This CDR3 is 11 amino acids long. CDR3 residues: CASSEYYGYTF. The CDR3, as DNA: TGTGCCAGCAGTGAGTACTATGGCTACACCTTC.

DNA for the CDR3: TGTGCCAGCAGTGAAGTTCTGCTTTACGAGCAGTACTTC. It translates to CASSEVLLYEQYF. The V call is TRBV6-1, the J call TRBJ2-7; D is unclear. The V end was cut by 1 base, the J end by 4 bases, with 8 bases between. The CDR3 has 13 residues. Per the germline V gene, CDR1 is MNHNS and CDR2 is SASEGT.

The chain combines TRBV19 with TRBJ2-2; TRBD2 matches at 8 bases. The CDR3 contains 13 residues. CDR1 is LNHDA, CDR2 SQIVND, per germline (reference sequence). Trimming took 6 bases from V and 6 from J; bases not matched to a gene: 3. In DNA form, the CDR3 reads TGTGCCAGTAGCGGGGGGGCCGCCGGGGAGCTGTTTTTT. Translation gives CASSGGAAGELFF.

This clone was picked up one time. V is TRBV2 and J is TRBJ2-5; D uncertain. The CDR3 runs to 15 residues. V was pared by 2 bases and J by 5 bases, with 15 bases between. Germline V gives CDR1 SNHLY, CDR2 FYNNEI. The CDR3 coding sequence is TGTGCCAGCAGTGAATCCAGAACTGACCGGGAGACCCAGTACTTC. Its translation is CASSESRTDRETQYF.

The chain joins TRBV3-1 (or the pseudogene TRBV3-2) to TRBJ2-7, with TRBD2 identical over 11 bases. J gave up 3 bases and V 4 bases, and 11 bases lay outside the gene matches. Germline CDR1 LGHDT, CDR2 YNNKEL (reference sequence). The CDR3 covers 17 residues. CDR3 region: CASSRYTSGGSRYEQYF. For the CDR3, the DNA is TGTGCCAGCAGCCGATATACTAGCGGGGGTTCTCGCTACGAGCAGTACTTC.

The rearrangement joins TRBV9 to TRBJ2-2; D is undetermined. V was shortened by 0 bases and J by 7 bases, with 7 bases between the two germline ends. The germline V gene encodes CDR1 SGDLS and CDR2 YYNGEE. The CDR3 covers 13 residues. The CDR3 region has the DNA TGTGCCAGCAGCGTAGCGTCAGGCGGGGAGCTGTTTTTT. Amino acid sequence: CASSVASGGELFF.

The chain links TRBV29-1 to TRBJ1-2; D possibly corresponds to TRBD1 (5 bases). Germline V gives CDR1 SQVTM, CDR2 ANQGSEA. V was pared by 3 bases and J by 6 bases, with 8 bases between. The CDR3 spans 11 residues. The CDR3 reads CSVEGVDGYTF. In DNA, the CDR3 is TGCAGCGTTGAGGGGGTAGATGGCTACACCTTC.

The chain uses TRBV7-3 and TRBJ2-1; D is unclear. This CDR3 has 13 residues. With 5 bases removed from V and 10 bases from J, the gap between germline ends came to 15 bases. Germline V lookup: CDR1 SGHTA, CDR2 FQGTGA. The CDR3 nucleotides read TGTGCCAGCAGCCCCCTGGTGGCACAGGAGCAGTTCTTC. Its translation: CASSPLVAQEQFF.